This T cell receptor beta chain derives from a study of T cells in Graves' hyperthyroidism and ophthalmopathy. RNA transcripts provided the source from which TCR beta CDR3 regions were amplified. HTBI primers were employed in a first-round RT-PCR of the TCR CDR3. MiXCR, applied by TCRdb to the multiplex PCR reads, yields one record per CDR3 protein. The table includes fewer than 350,000 distinct CDR3 sequences, 15% to 20% detected once. In this sample, this clonotype turned up many times. This receptor was obtained from a woman between 40 and 50 years old with Graves' ophthalmopathy. The sample taken for sequencing was blood.

The CDR3 here is CASSPTDSLSYEQYF. CDR3 bases: TGTGCCAGCTCACCAACCGACAGCCTTTCCTACGAGCAGTACTTC. The chain joins TRBV18 to TRBJ2-7, with D maybe TRBD1 (5 bases). Germline lookup yields CDR1 KGHSH and CDR2 LQKENI. This CDR3 contains 15 residues. Trimming cost V 2 bases and J 1 base, with 12 bases left between them. Supplemented by reference TRBV18 and TRBJ2-7, the full variable domain reads NAGVMQNPRHLVRRRGQEARLRCSPMKGHSHVYWYRQLPEEGLKFMVYLQKENIIDESGMPKERFSAEFPKEGPSILRIQQVVRGDSAAYFCASSPTDSLSYEQYFGPGTRLTVT.